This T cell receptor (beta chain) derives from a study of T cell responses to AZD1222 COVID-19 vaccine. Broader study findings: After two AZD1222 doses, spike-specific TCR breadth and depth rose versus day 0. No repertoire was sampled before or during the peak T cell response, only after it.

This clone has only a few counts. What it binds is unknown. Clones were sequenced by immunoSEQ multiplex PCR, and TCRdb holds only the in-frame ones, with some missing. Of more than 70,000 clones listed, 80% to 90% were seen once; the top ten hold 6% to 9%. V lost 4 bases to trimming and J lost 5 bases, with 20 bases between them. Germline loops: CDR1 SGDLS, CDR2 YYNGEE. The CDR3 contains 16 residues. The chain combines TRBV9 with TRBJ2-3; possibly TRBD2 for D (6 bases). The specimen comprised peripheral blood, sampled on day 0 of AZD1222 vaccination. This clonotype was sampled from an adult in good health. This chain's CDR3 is CASSYLTGTYGDTQYF. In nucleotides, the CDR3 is TGTGCCAGCAGCTATTTGACCGGGACTTACGGAGATACGCAGTATTTT.